This TCR beta chain comes out of a study of cytomegalovirus exposure and HLA in healthy donors. This clone is a singleton in its sample. The antigen is unknown. General study points: Specific recognition of CMV antigens was confirmed in vitro for a few chains (all CMV-associated).

Both 60 Vbeta primers and 13 Jbeta primers went into the PCR. The repertoire was sequenced with immunoSEQ multiplex PCR; TCRdb's copy has only in-frame clones and lacks some. The top ten clones hold about 8.9% of a sample with 100,000 to 150,000 clones, 80% of them seen once. This CDR3 has 17 residues. J was trimmed by 1 base and V by 0 bases; bases with no gene match: 8. The sample was PBMCs. This clonotype was sampled from a man aged 25-40 years in good health and CMV-seropositive. The chain employs TRBV23-1 and TRBJ2-5; 7 bases align to TRBD1. TRBV23-1 is filed as an ORF, its function uncertain. CDR3 in DNA: TGCGCCAGCAGTCAATCGATGAGGGACAGCGGCCAAGAGACCCAGTACTTC. Its protein is CASSQSMRDSGQETQYF.